The rows below give T cell receptor beta chains drawn from one sample of a study of tumor and adjacent non-tumor tissue in lung cancer. Each CDR3 protein gets one entry after TCRdb re-called the multiplex PCR reads with MiXCR. The sample has 98,000 or so distinct CDR3 sequences; 80% are singletons. The source material was distant non-tumor lung tissue. These receptors were collected from a man in his 60s with small cell lung cancer. Each CDR3 is given with its conserved first and last residue. Fields, in order: V gene, D gene, CDR3 protein. D genes are given only for firm matches.

v_gene: TRBV24-1; d_gene: -; CDR3aa: CASSHDSNNEQFF
v_gene: TRBV20-1; d_gene: -; CDR3aa: CSAEQVNELFF
v_gene: TRBV25-1; d_gene: -; CDR3aa: CDTRGLGADTQYF
v_gene: TRBV11-2; d_gene: -; CDR3aa: CASSLEPGNNVQFF
v_gene: TRBV24-1; d_gene: -; CDR3aa: CAISDLRIGLGSDNEQFF
v_gene: TRBV12-3/TRBV12-4; d_gene: -; CDR3aa: CARGAGREAGYTF
v_gene: TRBV11-1; d_gene: TRBD2; CDR3aa: CASSFWGTKDTQYF
v_gene: TRBV6-2/TRBV6-3; d_gene: -; CDR3aa: CVSRGPAEYTGELSF
v_gene: TRBV4-1; d_gene: -; CDR3aa: CTSNQGMSQPQYF
v_gene: TRBV10-2; d_gene: -; CDR3aa: CASSYTDTQYF
v_gene: TRBV10-2; d_gene: TRBD1; CDR3aa: CANRDREGDTEAFF
v_gene: TRBV29-1; d_gene: -; CDR3aa: CSVEDAGDVQFF
v_gene: TRBV6-2/TRBV6-3; d_gene: -; CDR3aa: CACSPGLRDTQYF
v_gene: TRBV4-2; d_gene: -; CDR3aa: CASGQDLRVDIGELFF
v_gene: TRBV20-1; d_gene: -; CDR3aa: CSAGGRNTEAYF
v_gene: TRBV6-2/TRBV6-3; d_gene: TRBD1; CDR3aa: CASRPDRGINHPQHF
v_gene: TRBV4-1; d_gene: -; CDR3aa: CASNPRGRINYGYTF
v_gene: TRBV12-3/TRBV12-4; d_gene: -; CDR3aa: CASSFPSSVITDTQYF
v_gene: TRBV11-1; d_gene: -; CDR3aa: CPSSLGQTAKHIQYF
v_gene: TRBV30; d_gene: TRBD1; CDR3aa: CAWSPGTGSIDTQYF
v_gene: TRBV5-5; d_gene: TRBD1; CDR3aa: CAGSLGQGPSQETQYF
v_gene: TRBV11-2; d_gene: -; CDR3aa: CASSLVAAQSSYKEQFF
v_gene: TRBV11-2; d_gene: -; CDR3aa: CANSLEYGGEQNF
v_gene: TRBV6-5; d_gene: -; CDR3aa: CASSYSSGGGGYTF
v_gene: TRBV12-3/TRBV12-4; d_gene: TRBD1; CDR3aa: CASSFSGTGGGQPQHF
v_gene: TRBV20-1; d_gene: -; CDR3aa: CSARGTEEKLFF
v_gene: TRBV11-3; d_gene: -; CDR3aa: CAGSPPTDTQYF
v_gene: TRBV5-1; d_gene: TRBD2; CDR3aa: CASSLGPSGTYNEQFF
v_gene: TRBV11-2; d_gene: -; CDR3aa: CANSLEANGGLFF
v_gene: TRBV4-2; d_gene: -; CDR3aa: CANSQDLRANTGELLF
v_gene: TRBV12-3/TRBV12-4; d_gene: -; CDR3aa: CASSPFQDAISYNEQFF